These 26 T cell receptor beta chains were all obtained from the same sample, sequenced in a study of blood T cell repertoires in COVID-19. Libraries were prepared by immunoSEQ multiplex PCR; TCRdb keeps only in-frame clonotypes and omits some of them. The sample carries about 120,000 clones, approximately 88% recorded once. Material: peripheral blood. These receptor sequences come from a woman in her 40s with acute or convalescent COVID-19.

This clone was seen a single time. CDR3 nucleotide sequence: TGTGCCATCAGTGATCACATAGCGGGGGGCAACAATGAGCAGTTCTTC. Protein: CAISDHIAGGNNEQFF. The J gene is TRBJ2-1, the V gene TRBV10-3, with 10 bases identical to TRBD2. The germline V gene has CDR1 ENHRY and CDR2 SYGVKD. The CDR3 is 16 amino acids. V lost 3 bases to trimming and J lost 5 bases; unmatched junction nucleotides: 7.

This chain connects TRBV3-1 (or the pseudogene TRBV3-2) to TRBJ2-1; no reliable D call. This CDR3 contains 16 residues. Trimming cost V 1 base and J 7 bases, with 17 bases left between them. Germline-derived CDR1 and CDR2 are LGHDT and YNNKEL (reference sequence). CDR3 amino acids: CASSQVLSSFLNEQFF. The CDR3 DNA sequence: TGTGCCAGCAGCCAAGTCCTCTCCTCTTTCTTGAATGAGCAGTTCTTC.

The CDR3 DNA follows: TGTGCCAGCTCACAGGGATACTACGAGCAGTACTTC. It yields the protein CASSQGYYEQYF. V is TRBV19 and J is TRBJ2-7, with D perhaps matching TRBD1 (6 bases). CDR1 is LNHDA, CDR2 SQIVND, per germline (reference sequence). V was shortened by 9 bases and J by 3 bases, with 12 bases between the two germline ends. The CDR3 loop spans 12 amino acids.

V gene TRBV13 combines with J gene TRBJ2-3, with 9 bases fitting TRBD2. Germline V gene data show CDR1 as PRHDT and CDR2 as FYEKMQ (reference sequence). The CDR3 is 18 amino acids. V gave up 5 bases and J gave up 2 bases; unmatched junction bases: 14. DNA of the CDR3: TGTGCCAGCAGCGCCCGCGCCGTTAGCGGGGGAACCACAGATACGCAGTATTTT. It translates to CASSARAVSGGTTDTQYF.

This clone was seen only a few times. The rearrangement links TRBV7-2 to TRBJ2-5; TRBD2 might be the D (5 bases). The V gene's germline CDR1 is SGHTA and CDR2 FQGNSA. Trimming cost V 1 base and J 4 bases, with 10 bases left between them. The CDR3 is made up of 14 amino acids. The CDR3 protein is CASSLGPGVETQYF. For the CDR3, the DNA is TGTGCCAGCAGCTTAGGGCCCGGGGTAGAGACCCAGTACTTC. The variable domain in full, completed from reference TRBV7-2 and TRBJ2-5, reads GAGVSQSPSNKVTEKGKDVELRCDPISGHTALYWYRQSLGQGLEFLIYFQGNSAPDKSGLPSDRFSAERTGGSVSTLTIQRTQQEDSAVYLCASSLGPGVETQYFGPGTRLLVL.

The chain links TRBV6-6 to TRBJ1-1; TRBD1 matches at 7 bases. The CDR3 sequence is 16 residues long. Germline V CDR1 and CDR2: MNHNY, SVGAGI (reference sequence). The junction had 14 bases not matched to a gene; V was cut back by 4 bases and J by 6 bases. CDR3 residues: CASSLPGQQAVAEAFF. Here the CDR3 DNA reads TGTGCCAGCAGTTTGCCGGGACAGCAGGCGGTTGCTGAAGCTTTCTTT.

The chain has TRBV7-6 and TRBJ1-2; D uncertain. CDR3 size: 12 residues. Trimming took off 6 bases at V and 4 bases at J, with 9 bases between the two ends. CDR1 SGHVS and CDR2 FNYEAQ come from the germline V gene. CDR3 region: CASSPNGYGYTF. The CDR3 DNA reads as TGTGCCAGCAGTCCAAACGGCTATGGCTACACCTTC.

This chain uses TRBV19 with TRBJ1-5, with D possibly being TRBD1 (5 bases). V lost 7 bases, J lost 5 bases, and 15 bases lay in between. Germline assignment: CDR1 LNHDA and CDR2 SQIVND (reference sequence). This CDR3 comprises 14 residues. CDR3 sequence: CASTLRALHQPQHF. CDR3 nucleotide sequence: TGTGCCAGTACCCTCAGGGCCCTTCATCAGCCCCAGCATTTT.

This chain links TRBV5-6 with TRBJ1-1; a weak D match, TRBD1 (5 bases). This CDR3 has 13 amino acids. V dropped 2 bases and J dropped 7 bases, with 12 bases sitting between them. Per germline, CDR1 SGHDT and CDR2 YYEEEE. Written as DNA, the CDR3 is TGTGCCAGCAGCTTACTCCAGGGCAGTGAAGCTTTCTTT. Translating it yields CASSLLQGSEAFF.

CDR3 loop: CASSPAGLAGGDEQFF. CDR3 coding DNA: TGTGCCAGCTCACCGGCGGGACTAGCGGGGGGTGATGAGCAGTTCTTC. The genes are TRBV18 and TRBJ2-1; 15 bases match TRBD2. Germline V CDR1 and CDR2: KGHSH, LQKENI. V dropped 3 bases and J dropped 8; count of bases not matched to a gene: 5. The CDR3 contains 16 residues.

CDR3 bases: TGTGCCTGGAGTTCAAGAAGCCAGTTCTTC. It codes for CAWSSRSQFF. The chain recombines TRBV30 with TRBJ2-1; D not certain. Trimming stripped 2 bases from V and 13 bases from J, with 9 bases between. Germline V lookup: CDR1 GTSNPN, CDR2 SVGIG (reference sequence). The CDR3 is 10 residues long.

The rearrangement uses TRBV3-1 (or the pseudogene TRBV3-2) and TRBJ2-7, with D perhaps TRBD1 (5 bases). CDR3 length: 12 amino acids. V lost 0 bases and J 13 bases, leaving 13 bases between the germline ends. Per germline, CDR1 LGHDT and CDR2 YNNKEL (reference sequence). Written as DNA, the CDR3 is TGTGCCAGCAGCCAAGATCTAACAGGCATTTACTTC. Amino acids: CASSQDLTGIYF.

The J gene is TRBJ1-5, the V gene TRBV6-5, with a possible D match to TRBD1 (6 bases). The V and J ends lost 8 bases and 4 bases respectively, with 15 bases between them. The CDR3 length is 14 residues. CDR1 and CDR2 (germline): MNHEY, SVGAGI. The CDR3 protein is CASGGRGPNQPQHF. CDR3 nucleotides: TGTGCCAGCGGAGGCAGGGGTCCTAATCAGCCCCAGCATTTT.

The rearrangement uses TRBV19 and TRBJ1-2; D ambiguous. V dropped 5 bases and J dropped 4 bases, with 11 bases sitting between them. The CDR3 totals 13 residues. Germline CDR1 and CDR2: LNHDA and SQIVND (reference sequence). In nucleotides, the CDR3 is TGTGCCAGTAGTCTAACAAGGAGCTATGGCTACACCTTC. The encoded protein is CASSLTRSYGYTF.

The chain joins TRBV7-3 to TRBJ1-2; 7 bases are shared with TRBD1. J lost 7 bases, V lost 2 bases, and 4 bases had no gene match. The CDR3 has 13 amino acids. CDR1 is SGHTA, CDR2 FQGTGA, per germline. CDR3 region: CASSLEGAIGYTF. The CDR3 DNA follows: TGTGCCAGCAGCTTAGAGGGGGCGATTGGCTACACCTTC.

V is TRBV6-5 and J is TRBJ2-1; 11 bases line up with TRBD2. Germline CDR1 and CDR2: MNHEY and SVGAGI. The CDR3 is 15 amino acids. V lost 6 bases, J lost 6 bases, and 7 bases stayed unmatched. Here the CDR3 reads CASSLLAGGLNEQFF. In DNA form, the CDR3 reads TGTGCCAGCAGCCTTCTAGCGGGGGGACTCAATGAGCAGTTCTTC.

The chain employs TRBV10-2 and TRBJ1-1; tentative D call: TRBD1 (5 bases). The germline CDR1 and CDR2 sequences are WSHSY and SAAADI. CDR3 length: 13 residues. The germline V and J ends were trimmed by 7 bases and 1 base, with 10 bases remaining between them. CDR3 nucleotides: TGCGCCAGCATTATACAGGAGAACACTGAAGCTTTCTTT. Translated: CASIIQENTEAFF.

The gene calls are TRBV19 and TRBJ1-1, with D maybe TRBD1 (5 bases). Germline V lookup: CDR1 LNHDA, CDR2 SQIVND (reference sequence). V was shortened by 2 bases and J by 0 bases, with 13 bases between the two germline ends. This CDR3 contains 16 residues. The CDR3 here is CASSIRGIGVNTEAFF. The CDR3 nucleotides read TGTGCCAGTAGTATAAGGGGAATAGGGGTGAACACTGAAGCTTTCTTT.

The rearrangement uses TRBV6-5 and TRBJ2-2; 11 bases match TRBD2. The junction had 9 bases not matched to a gene; V was cut back by 8 bases and J by 7 bases. Per germline, CDR1 MNHEY and CDR2 SVGAGI. This CDR3 contains 15 residues. The chain's CDR3 is CASRRGLAVLGELFF. Written as DNA, the CDR3 is TGTGCCAGCCGGAGGGGACTAGCGGTACTCGGGGAGCTGTTTTTT.

The chain links TRBV5-1 to TRBJ2-1; 8 bases map to TRBD2. Trimming cost V 4 bases and J 2 bases; bases outside gene matches: 8. Germline loops: CDR1 SGHRS, CDR2 YFSETQ. CDR3 size: 16 residues. CDR3: CASSSTSGNTYNEQFF. In nucleotides, the CDR3 is TGCGCCAGCAGCAGTACTAGCGGCAACACCTACAATGAGCAGTTCTTC.

Turning to this clone: The germline gene is not matched at one end of the junction; a read error may be the cause. The rearrangement links TRBV19 to TRBJ2-7; weak D call: TRBD1 (6 bases). The V gene's germline CDR1 is LNHDA and CDR2 SQIVND (reference sequence). CDR3 length: 11 amino acids. DNA for the CDR3: TGTGCCAGTAGGTTAACACAGGGTCAGGACTTC. Its translation is CASRLTQGQDF.

The chain links TRBV6-2 or TRBV6-3 to TRBJ1-2; TRBD1 matches at 9 bases. Trimming took 6 bases from V and 4 from J; bases not matched to a gene: 12. The CDR3 extends over 16 amino acids. Germline V gives CDR1 MNHEY, CDR2 SVGEGT. The DNA of the CDR3 is TGTGCCAGCAGCAGGTTTGGACAGGGGACTTCCTATGGCTACACCTTC. This sequence encodes CASSRFGQGTSYGYTF.

This rearrangement joins TRBV3-1 (or the pseudogene TRBV3-2) to TRBJ1-3; no definite D call. Germline values: CDR1 LGHDT, CDR2 YNNKEL (reference sequence). The CDR3 has 16 amino acids. V was trimmed by 1 base and J by 9 bases, leaving 19 bases between them. CDR3 residues: CASSQGGPLLMGTIYF. CDR3 bases: TGTGCCAGCAGCCAAGGTGGGCCCCTATTGATGGGCACCATATATTTT.

This clone was found once. J is TRBJ2-1 and V is TRBV11-2; D may be TRBD1 (6 bases). Deletions cut 1 base from V and 3 bases from J, with 10 bases between. CDR1 and CDR2 (germline): SGHAT, FQNNGV. The CDR3 contains 15 residues. CDR3: CASSLGTAFYNEQFF. The CDR3 DNA is TGTGCCAGCAGCTTAGGGACAGCCTTCTACAATGAGCAGTTCTTC.

This chain links TRBV10-3 with TRBJ2-7, with D possibly matching TRBD1 (5 bases). Trimming left V 4 bases short and J 4 bases short, with 8 bases between. This CDR3 has 12 residues. The germline gives CDR1 ENHRY, CDR2 SYGVKD. DNA for the CDR3: TGTGCCATCAGTGGGACAAGTTACGAGCAGTACTTC. Its protein product is CAISGTSYEQYF.

The V gene is TRBV7-8, the J gene TRBJ2-7; D is unresolved. Germline lookup yields CDR1 SGHVS and CDR2 FQNEAQ. The CDR3 consists of 14 residues. V was pared by 5 bases and J by 1 base, with 12 bases between. CDR3 DNA sequence: TGTGCCAGCAGCAGAAATACCGGGTCCTACGAGCAGTACTTC. As protein: CASSRNTGSYEQYF.